Listed below are T cell receptor beta chains from one sample, sequenced in a study of OX40 agonist ivuxolimab in advanced cancers. Measured with immunoSEQ multiplex PCR; TCRdb has only the in-frame clones, and not every one. The table has some 83,000 clones, roughly 80% seen once; the top ten hold under 8%. The material was CD4+ or CD8+ T cells sorted from blood, obtained in a trial of the OX40 agonist ivuxolimab. These receptors were collected from an adult with an advanced solid tumor such as melanoma, head and neck, liver or kidney cancer. Each CDR3 is given with its conserved first and last residue. The D gene is left open where the match is weak. Size is stated for part of the rows, as once, few or many counts, or as a class when the clone is expanded.

V	J	size	D	CDR3	DNA
TRBV30	TRBJ1-6	.	.	CAWSSSVYNSPLHF	TGTGCCTGGAGCTCTAGCGTGTATAATTCACCCCTCCACTTT
TRBV11-2	TRBJ2-7	.	.	CASTQQFGNEQYF	TGTGCCAGCACGCAACAGTTCGGGAACGAGCAGTACTTC
TRBV27	TRBJ1-1	.	.	CASSSLLRAQTEAFF	TGTGCCAGCAGTAGCCTGCTTCGGGCCCAGACTGAAGCTTTCTTT
TRBV6-6	TRBJ1-1	.	TRBD1	CASSYRGQVNTEAFF	TGTGCCAGCAGTTACCGGGGACAGGTGAACACTGAAGCTTTCTTT
TRBV11-2	TRBJ1-1	.	.	CASSTSGETEAFF	TGTGCCAGCAGCACATCAGGGGAAACTGAAGCTTTCTTT
TRBV5-1	TRBJ2-5	.	TRBD1	CASSSTGGRGETQYF	TGCGCCAGCAGCTCGACAGGGGGCCGAGGAGAGACCCAGTACTTC
TRBV5-1	TRBJ2-1	.	.	CASSLSRGSNEQFF	TGCGCCAGCAGCTTAAGTCGGGGGTCGAATGAGCAGTTCTTC
TRBV30	TRBJ2-7	once	.	CAWSESVYEQYF	TGTGCCTGGAGTGAAAGCGTCTACGAGCAGTACTTC
TRBV18	TRBJ1-1	.	.	CASSPDWVLGEAFF	TGTGCCAGCTCACCCGACTGGGTGTTGGGTGAAGCTTTCTTT
TRBV29-1	TRBJ1-4	.	.	CSVAGDLKGEKLFF	TGCAGCGTAGCAGGGGATCTAAAAGGCGAAAAACTGTTTTTT
TRBV27	TRBJ1-5	.	.	CASSLSRTVRDQPQHF	TGTGCCAGCAGTTTATCGAGGACAGTGAGAGATCAGCCCCAGCATTTT
TRBV12-5	TRBJ2-1	.	.	CASGLGQNEQFF	TGTGCTAGTGGCCTCGGACAGAATGAGCAGTTCTTC
TRBV27	TRBJ2-1	.	.	CASSWTFGNEQFF	TGTGCCAGCAGCTGGACATTCGGCAATGAGCAGTTCTTC
TRBV6-6	TRBJ1-1	many	.	CASSHSGVTEAFF	TGTGCCAGCAGTCACTCTGGGGTCACTGAAGCTTTCTTT
TRBV6-6	TRBJ2-3	.	.	CASSYSGSPDTQYF	TGTGCCAGCAGTTACTCCGGGTCCCCAGATACGCAGTATTTT
TRBV11-1	TRBJ2-1	.	.	CASSLRPPSSYNEQFF	TGTGCCAGCAGCTTAAGACCTCCCAGCTCCTACAATGAGCAGTTCTTC
TRBV6-5	TRBJ1-5	.	.	CASSYSWGSNQPQHF	TGTGCCAGCAGTTACTCGTGGGGGAGCAATCAGCCCCAGCATTTT
TRBV4-1	TRBJ1-6	.	.	CASSQEQNNNSPLHF	TGCGCCAGCAGCCAAGAGCAAAACAATAATTCACCCCTCCACTTT
TRBV27	TRBJ1-5	.	.	CASSSGAPGWDQPQHF	TGTGCCAGCAGTTCTGGGGCCCCAGGGTGGGATCAGCCCCAGCATTTT
TRBV6-5	TRBJ2-7	.	TRBD2	CASSPGRGKYEQYF	TGTGCCAGCAGCCCGGGGAGGGGAAAGTACGAGCAGTACTTC
TRBV5-1	TRBJ1-2	.	.	CASSYVGGETRGGYTF	TGCGCCAGCAGCTACGTGGGGGGAGAGACTCGTGGAGGCTACACCTTC
TRBV7-9	TRBJ2-7	.	.	CASSLSYEQYF	TGTGCCAGCAGCTTATCCTACGAGCAGTACTTC
TRBV11-2	TRBJ2-5	.	.	CASSLAGAETQYF	TGTGCCAGCAGCTTAGCGGGGGCAGAGACCCAGTACTTC
TRBV6-4	TRBJ2-1	.	.	CASSRDPTSYNEQFF	TGTGCCAGCTCTAGGGACCCCACTTCCTACAATGAGCAGTTCTTC
TRBV7-9	TRBJ1-1	.	.	CASIEDPNTEAFF	TGTGCCAGCATCGAGGATCCGAACACTGAAGCTTTCTTT
TRBV10-3	TRBJ2-7	.	TRBD1	CAIGTGEQYF	TGTGCCATAGGGACAGGCGAGCAGTACTTC
TRBV6-5	TRBJ1-2	few	TRBD1	CASSYSTGAYGYTF	TGTGCCAGCAGTTACAGCACAGGGGCCTATGGCTACACCTTC
TRBV6-6	TRBJ1-5	once	.	CASTYGGNPAGQPQHF	TGTGCCAGCACTTACGGGGGCAACCCCGCAGGTCAGCCCCAGCATTTT
TRBV7-2	TRBJ2-5	.	.	CASSLGGTGIQETQYF	TGTGCCAGCAGCTTAGGGGGTACGGGGATCCAAGAGACCCAGTACTTC
TRBV7-6	TRBJ2-1	few	TRBD2	CASSLGLAGRNEQFF	TGTGCCAGCAGCTTAGGTCTAGCGGGGCGTAATGAGCAGTTCTTC
TRBV19	TRBJ2-7	.	.	CASSIGGGPYEQYF	TGTGCCAGTAGTATAGGAGGGGGACCCTACGAGCAGTACTTC
TRBV6-6	TRBJ1-3	.	.	CASSFKLSGNTIYF	TGTGCCAGCAGTTTTAAGTTGTCTGGAAACACCATATATTTT
TRBV6-1	TRBJ2-7	.	TRBD1	CASSDAGQDIYEQYF	TGTGCCAGCAGTGATGCGGGACAGGACATCTACGAGCAGTACTTC
TRBV6-5	TRBJ2-7	.	.	CASSYSSASVSYEQYF	TGTGCCAGCAGTTATTCGTCGGCTAGCGTAAGCTACGAGCAGTACTTC
TRBV7-7	TRBJ2-1	medium-sized	TRBD1	CASSLATGGIGEQFF	TGTGCTAGCAGCTTAGCGACAGGGGGAATTGGTGAGCAGTTCTTC
TRBV5-1	TRBJ1-1	.	.	CASSLGANTEAFF	TGCGCCAGCAGCTTGGGGGCGAACACTGAAGCTTTCTTT
TRBV5-6	TRBJ2-1	.	.	CASSFFVALAGGEQFF	TGTGCCAGCAGCTTTTTCGTCGCCTTAGCCGGCGGTGAGCAGTTCTTC
TRBV5-1	TRBJ2-7	.	TRBD1	CASSPGQLREQYF	TGCGCCAGCAGCCCGGGACAGTTACGAGAGCAGTACTTC
TRBV19	TRBJ2-3	.	.	CASSIVEGWSTDTQYF	TGTGCCAGTAGTATAGTCGAGGGGTGGTCCACAGATACGCAGTATTTT
TRBV6-6	TRBJ2-3	.	TRBD1	CASSSGTGTDTQYF	TGTGCCAGCAGTTCCGGGACAGGGACAGATACGCAGTATTTT
TRBV19	TRBJ2-6	.	.	CASSIVGNSGANVLTF	TGTGCCAGTAGTATAGTAGGGAACTCTGGGGCCAACGTCCTGACTTTC
TRBV29-1	TRBJ2-2	.	.	CSVSQVNTGELFF	TGCAGCGTTTCTCAAGTTAACACCGGGGAGCTGTTTTTT
TRBV2	TRBJ1-4	medium-sized	.	CAQSALTNEKLFF	TGTGCCCAGTCGGCTTTAACTAATGAAAAACTGTTTTTT
TRBV4-3	TRBJ2-2	.	.	CASSSQGGTGELFF	TGCGCCAGCAGCTCTCAAGGGGGGACCGGGGAGCTGTTTTTT